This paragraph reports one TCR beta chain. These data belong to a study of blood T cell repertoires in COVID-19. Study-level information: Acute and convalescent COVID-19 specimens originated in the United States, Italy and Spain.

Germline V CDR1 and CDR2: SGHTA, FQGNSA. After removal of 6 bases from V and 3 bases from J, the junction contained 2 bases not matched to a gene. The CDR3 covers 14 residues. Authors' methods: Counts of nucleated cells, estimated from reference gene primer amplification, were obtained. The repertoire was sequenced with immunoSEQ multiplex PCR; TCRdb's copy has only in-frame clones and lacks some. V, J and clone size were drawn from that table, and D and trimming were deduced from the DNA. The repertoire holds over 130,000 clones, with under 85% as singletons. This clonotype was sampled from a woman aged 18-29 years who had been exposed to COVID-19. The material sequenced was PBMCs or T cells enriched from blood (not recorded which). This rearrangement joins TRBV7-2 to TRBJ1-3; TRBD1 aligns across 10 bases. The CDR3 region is CASRTGGFGNTIYF. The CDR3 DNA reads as TGTGCCAGCAGGACAGGGGGCTTTGGAAACACCATATATTTT.